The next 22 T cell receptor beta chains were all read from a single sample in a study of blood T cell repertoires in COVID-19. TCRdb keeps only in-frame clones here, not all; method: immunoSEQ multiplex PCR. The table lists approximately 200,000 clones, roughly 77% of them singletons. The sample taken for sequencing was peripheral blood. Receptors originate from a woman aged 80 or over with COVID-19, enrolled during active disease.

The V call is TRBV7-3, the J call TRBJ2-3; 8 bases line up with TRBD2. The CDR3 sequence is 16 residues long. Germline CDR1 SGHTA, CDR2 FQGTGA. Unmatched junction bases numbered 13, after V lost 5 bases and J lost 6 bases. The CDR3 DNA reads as TGTGCCAGCAGCCCAATAGGGGGGACTAGAACCGATACGCAGTATTTT. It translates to CASSPIGGTRTDTQYF.

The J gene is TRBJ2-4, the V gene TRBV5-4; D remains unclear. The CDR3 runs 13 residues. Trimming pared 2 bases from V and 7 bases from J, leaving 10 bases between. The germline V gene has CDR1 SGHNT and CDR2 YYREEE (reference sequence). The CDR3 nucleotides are TGTGCCAGCAGCTTACCTTCTAGGAACATTCAGTACTTC. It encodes CASSLPSRNIQYF.

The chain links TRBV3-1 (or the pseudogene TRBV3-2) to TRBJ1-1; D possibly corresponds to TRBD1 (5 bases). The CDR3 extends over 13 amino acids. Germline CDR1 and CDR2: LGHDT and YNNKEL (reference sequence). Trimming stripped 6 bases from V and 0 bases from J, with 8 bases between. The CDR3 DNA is TGTGCCAGCAGAAGGGGTGTGAACACTGAAGCTTTCTTT. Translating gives CASRRGVNTEAFF.

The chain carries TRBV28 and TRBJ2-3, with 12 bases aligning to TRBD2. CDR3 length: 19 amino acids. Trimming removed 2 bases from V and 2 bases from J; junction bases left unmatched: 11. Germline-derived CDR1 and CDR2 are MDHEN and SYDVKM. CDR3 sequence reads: CASSLPTSGSFIATDTQYF. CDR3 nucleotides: TGTGCCAGCAGTTTACCGACTAGCGGGAGCTTTATAGCCACAGATACGCAGTATTTT.

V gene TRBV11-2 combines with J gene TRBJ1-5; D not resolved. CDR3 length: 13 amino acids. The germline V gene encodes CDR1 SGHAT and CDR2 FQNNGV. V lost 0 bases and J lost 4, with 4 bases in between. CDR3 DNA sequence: TGTGCCAGCAGCTTAGACGTGAATCAGCCCCAGCATTTT. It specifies CASSLDVNQPQHF.

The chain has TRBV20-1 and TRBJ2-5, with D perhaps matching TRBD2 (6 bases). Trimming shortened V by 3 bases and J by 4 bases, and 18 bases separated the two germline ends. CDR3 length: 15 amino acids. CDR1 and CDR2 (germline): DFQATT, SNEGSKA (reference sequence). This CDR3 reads CSASNLAIYGETQYF. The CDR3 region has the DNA TGCAGTGCTAGTAATCTAGCGATTTACGGAGAGACCCAGTACTTC.

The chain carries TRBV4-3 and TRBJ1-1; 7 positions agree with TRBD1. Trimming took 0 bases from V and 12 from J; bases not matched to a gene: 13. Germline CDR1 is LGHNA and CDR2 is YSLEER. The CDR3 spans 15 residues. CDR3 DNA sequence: TGCGCCAGCAGCCAAGATCCACAGGGGATTTCACGGTCTTTCTTT. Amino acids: CASSQDPQGISRSFF.

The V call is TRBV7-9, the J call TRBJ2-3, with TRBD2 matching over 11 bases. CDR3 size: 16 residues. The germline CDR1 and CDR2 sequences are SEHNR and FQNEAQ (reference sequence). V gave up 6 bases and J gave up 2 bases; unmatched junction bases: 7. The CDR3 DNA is TGTGCCAGCAGTTTTCTAGCGGGGGGCTACACAGATACGCAGTATTTT. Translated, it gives CASSFLAGGYTDTQYF.

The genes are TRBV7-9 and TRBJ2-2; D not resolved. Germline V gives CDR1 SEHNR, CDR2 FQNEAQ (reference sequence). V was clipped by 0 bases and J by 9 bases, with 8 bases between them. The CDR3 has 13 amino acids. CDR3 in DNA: TGTGCCAGCAGCTTAGCTAGTATCCGGGAGCTGTTTTTT. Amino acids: CASSLASIRELFF.

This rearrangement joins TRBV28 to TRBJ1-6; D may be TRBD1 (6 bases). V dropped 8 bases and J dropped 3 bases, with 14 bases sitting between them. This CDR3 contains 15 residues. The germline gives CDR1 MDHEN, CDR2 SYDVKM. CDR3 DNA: TGTGCCAGCGACGAAGGACAGTTCTATAATTCACCCCTCCACTTT. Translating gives CASDEGQFYNSPLHF.

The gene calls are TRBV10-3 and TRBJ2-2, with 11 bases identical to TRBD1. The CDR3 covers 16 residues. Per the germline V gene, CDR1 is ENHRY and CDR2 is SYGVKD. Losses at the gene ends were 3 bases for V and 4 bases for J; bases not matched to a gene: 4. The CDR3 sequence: CAISEYGTGGTGELFF. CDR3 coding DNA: TGTGCCATCAGTGAATATGGGACAGGGGGCACCGGGGAGCTGTTTTTT.

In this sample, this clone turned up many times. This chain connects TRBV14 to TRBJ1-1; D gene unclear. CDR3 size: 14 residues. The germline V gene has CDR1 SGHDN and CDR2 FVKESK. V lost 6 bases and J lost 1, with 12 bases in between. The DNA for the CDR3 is TGTGCCAGCAGTCGATCCCTACGGAACACTGAAGCTTTCTTT. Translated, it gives CASSRSLRNTEAFF.

CDR3 in DNA: TGTGCCAGCACTCCCAGCGGGGGAGATACGCAGTATTTT. Protein: CASTPSGGDTQYF. The rearrangement joins TRBV12-3 or TRBV12-4 to TRBJ2-3, with 8 positions matching TRBD2. The CDR3 is made up of 13 amino acids. Trimming took 7 bases from V and 5 from J; bases not matched to a gene: 5.

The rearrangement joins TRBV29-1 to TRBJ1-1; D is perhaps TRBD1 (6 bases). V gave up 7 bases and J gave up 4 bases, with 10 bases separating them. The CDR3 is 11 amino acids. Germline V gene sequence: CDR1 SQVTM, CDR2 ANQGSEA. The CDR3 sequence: CSGSQGTEAFF. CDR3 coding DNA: TGCAGCGGCTCACAGGGCACTGAAGCTTTCTTT.

CDR3 DNA: TGTGCCAGCTCACCAAGGACAGCCATATACAATGAGCAGTTCTTC. This sequence encodes CASSPRTAIYNEQFF. The chain joins TRBV18 to TRBJ2-1; TRBD1 might be the D (6 bases). This CDR3 spans 15 amino acids. Trimming cost V 2 bases and J 4 bases, with 12 bases left between them. Germline assignment: CDR1 KGHSH and CDR2 LQKENI.

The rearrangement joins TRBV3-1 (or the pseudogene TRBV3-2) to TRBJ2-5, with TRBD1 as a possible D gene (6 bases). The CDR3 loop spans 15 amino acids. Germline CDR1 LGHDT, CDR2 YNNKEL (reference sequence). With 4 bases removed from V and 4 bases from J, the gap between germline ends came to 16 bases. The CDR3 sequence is CASSPSGTRVETQYF. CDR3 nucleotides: TGTGCCAGCAGCCCATCCGGGACACGGGTAGAGACCCAGTACTTC.

The CDR3 DNA sequence: TGTGCCAGCAGCTTAGATGTAGTCCTCTCCTACGAGCAGTACTTC. It yields the protein CASSLDVVLSYEQYF. This chain uses TRBV11-1 with TRBJ2-7, with D hard to call. The CDR3 totals 15 residues. Looked up from germline, CDR1 is SGHAT and CDR2 is FQDESV (reference sequence). Trimming took 1 base from V and 0 from J, leaving 10 bases between them.

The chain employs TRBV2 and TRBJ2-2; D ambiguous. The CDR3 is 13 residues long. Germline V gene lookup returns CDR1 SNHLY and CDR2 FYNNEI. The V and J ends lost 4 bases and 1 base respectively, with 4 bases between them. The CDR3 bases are TGTGCCAGCAGTGCAGGGAACACCGGGGAGCTGTTTTTT. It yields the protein CASSAGNTGELFF.

The DNA for the CDR3 is TGCGCCAGCAGCCAAGTCGATGACAGGAGGAACTATGGCTACACCTTC. Translation gives CASSQVDDRRNYGYTF. The chain links TRBV4-1 to TRBJ1-2, with a weak D call TRBD1 (6 bases). Germline CDR1 reads MGHRA; CDR2 reads YSYEKL. V was cut by 1 base and J by 2 bases, with 14 bases left in between. This CDR3 spans 16 amino acids.

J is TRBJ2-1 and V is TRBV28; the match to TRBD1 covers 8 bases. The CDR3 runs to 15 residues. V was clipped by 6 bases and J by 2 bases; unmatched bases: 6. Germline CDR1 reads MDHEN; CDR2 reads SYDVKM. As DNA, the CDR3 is TGTGCCAGCAGACCCGACAGGGGACCCTACAATGAGCAGTTCTTC. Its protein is CASRPDRGPYNEQFF.

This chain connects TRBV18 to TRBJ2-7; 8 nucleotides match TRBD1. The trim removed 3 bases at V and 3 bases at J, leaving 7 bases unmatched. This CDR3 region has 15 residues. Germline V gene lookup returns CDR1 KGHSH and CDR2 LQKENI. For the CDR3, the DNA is TGTGCCAGCTCACCGGGCGCAGGGGGCTACTACGAGCAGTACTTC. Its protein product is CASSPGAGGYYEQYF.

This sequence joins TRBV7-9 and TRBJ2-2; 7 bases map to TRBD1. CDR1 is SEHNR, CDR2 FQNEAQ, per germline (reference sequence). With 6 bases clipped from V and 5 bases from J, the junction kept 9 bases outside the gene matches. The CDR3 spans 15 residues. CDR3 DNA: TGTGCCAGCAGGGGCCCCCCAGGGGGAACCGGGGAGCTGTTTTTT. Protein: CASRGPPGGTGELFF.